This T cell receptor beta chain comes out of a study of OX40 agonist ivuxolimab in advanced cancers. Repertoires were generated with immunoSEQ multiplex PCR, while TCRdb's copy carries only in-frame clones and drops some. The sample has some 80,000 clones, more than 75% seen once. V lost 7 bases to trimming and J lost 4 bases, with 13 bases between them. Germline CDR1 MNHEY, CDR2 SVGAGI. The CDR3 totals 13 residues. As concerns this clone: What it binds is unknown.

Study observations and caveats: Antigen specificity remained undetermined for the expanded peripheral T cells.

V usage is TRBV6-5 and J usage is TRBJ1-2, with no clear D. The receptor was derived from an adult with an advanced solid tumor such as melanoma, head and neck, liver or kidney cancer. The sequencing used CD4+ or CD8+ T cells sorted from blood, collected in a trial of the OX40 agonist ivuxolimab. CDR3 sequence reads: CASTERPFYGYTF. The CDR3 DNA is TGTGCCAGCACCGAGAGGCCGTTCTATGGCTACACCTTC.